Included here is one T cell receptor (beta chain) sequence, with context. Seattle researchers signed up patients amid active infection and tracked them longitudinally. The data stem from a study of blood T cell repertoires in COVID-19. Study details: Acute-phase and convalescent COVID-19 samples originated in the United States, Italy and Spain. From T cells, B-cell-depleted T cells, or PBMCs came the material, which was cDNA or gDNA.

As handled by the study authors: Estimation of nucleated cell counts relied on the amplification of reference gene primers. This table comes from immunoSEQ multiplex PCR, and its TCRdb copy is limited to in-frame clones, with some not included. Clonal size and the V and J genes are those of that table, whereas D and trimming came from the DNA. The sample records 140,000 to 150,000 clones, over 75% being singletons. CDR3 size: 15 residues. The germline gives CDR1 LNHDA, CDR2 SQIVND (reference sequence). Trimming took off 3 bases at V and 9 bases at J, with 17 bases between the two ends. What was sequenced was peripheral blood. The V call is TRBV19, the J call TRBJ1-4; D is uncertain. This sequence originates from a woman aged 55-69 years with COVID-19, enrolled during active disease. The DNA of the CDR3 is TGTGCCAGTAGTATTCAACACCCTCAGAGGAAAAAACTGTTTTTT. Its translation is CASSIQHPQRKKLFF.